This T cell receptor beta chain came from a study of blood T cell repertoires in COVID-19. Trimming removed 4 bases from V and 4 bases from J; junction bases left unmatched: 6. The germline V gene has CDR1 SGHRS and CDR2 YFSETQ. This CDR3 spans 15 amino acids. Produced via immunoSEQ multiplex PCR; TCRdb's table is partial and in-frame only. The data show about 160,000 clones, with about 86% seen just once and about 7% held by the top ten. The source material was peripheral blood. The chain uses TRBV5-1 and TRBJ1-1; 11 bases line up with TRBD1. This receptor was identified in a man aged 50 to 59 with active or convalescent COVID-19. For the CDR3, the DNA is TGCGCCAGCAGCGGACAGGGGGCGCCGTCCACTGAAGCTTTCTTT. Translated, it gives CASSGQGAPSTEAFF.